One sample yielded the 23 T cell receptor beta chains listed below, sequenced in a study of T cell changes during pregnancy in multiple sclerosis. TCRdb's copy holds only in-frame clones and misses some; the assay was immunoSEQ multiplex PCR. Here the sample spans under 75,000 clones, roughly 89% being singletons. The sequencing used peripheral blood, collected in the third trimester of pregnancy. Receptor source: a female donor in good health, enrolled as a control in a pregnancy study.

The chain couples TRBV5-4 to TRBJ1-6; TRBD1 agrees at 7 bases. J gave up 9 bases and V 1 base, and 1 base lay outside the gene matches. The CDR3 is 13 amino acids. The V gene's germline CDR1 is SGHNT and CDR2 YYREEE (reference sequence). CDR3: CASSLPGGSPLHF. As DNA, the CDR3 is TGTGCCAGCAGCTTGCCAGGGGGTTCACCCCTCCACTTT.

The chain is built from TRBV7-2 and TRBJ1-2, with no clear D. Trimming pared 1 base from V and 4 bases from J, leaving 7 bases between. Germline lookup yields CDR1 SGHTA and CDR2 FQGNSA. CDR3 size: 13 residues. The CDR3 DNA reads TGTGCCAGCAGCTTAGTACAGCTCTATGGCTACACCTTC. Its translation is CASSLVQLYGYTF.

The chain combines TRBV2 with TRBJ2-7; 9 positions match TRBD2. This CDR3 spans 12 amino acids. Germline assignment: CDR1 SNHLY and CDR2 FYNNEI. Unmatched junction bases numbered 4, after V lost 5 bases and J lost 8 bases. CDR3 sequence reads: CASSMRGGKQYF. The CDR3 DNA reads as TGTGCCAGCAGTATGCGGGGGGGCAAGCAGTACTTC.

V is TRBV5-1 and J is TRBJ2-3; a weak D match, TRBD2 (5 bases). Trimming stripped 1 base from V and 6 bases from J, with 9 bases between. The CDR3 contains 13 residues. Per the germline V gene, CDR1 is SGHRS and CDR2 is YFSETQ. The CDR3 nucleotides read TGCGCCAGCAGCTTGAGGATAGCGGATACGCAGTATTTT. It is translated as CASSLRIADTQYF.

The rearrangement links TRBV19 to TRBJ1-2; D is perhaps TRBD1 (5 bases). The CDR3 covers 12 residues. V was shortened by 7 bases and J by 5 bases, with 11 bases between the two germline ends. The germline V gene has CDR1 LNHDA and CDR2 SQIVND (reference sequence). The CDR3 is CASIAGDYGYTF. The DNA of the CDR3 is TGTGCCAGTATAGCGGGGGATTATGGCTACACCTTC.

This chain links TRBV13 with TRBJ1-4; 7 nucleotides agree with TRBD1. V lost 2 bases, J lost 1 base, and 4 bases stayed unmatched. Looked up from germline, CDR1 is PRHDT and CDR2 is FYEKMQ (reference sequence). CDR3 size: 16 residues. In nucleotides, the CDR3 is TGTGCCAGCAGCTTAACCCGACAGGGAACTAATGAAAAACTGTTTTTT. As protein: CASSLTRQGTNEKLFF. Supplemented by reference TRBV13 and TRBJ1-4, the full variable domain reads AAGVIQSPRHLIKEKRETATLKCYPIPRHDTVYWYQQGPGQDPQFLISFYEKMQSDKGSIPDRFSAQQFSDYHSELNMSSLELGDSALYFCASSLTRQGTNEKLFFGSGTQLSVL.

The V call is TRBV6-1, the J call TRBJ2-7; 7 bases map to TRBD1. Looked up from germline, CDR1 is MNHNS and CDR2 is SASEGT. The CDR3 has 15 amino acids. Trimming removed 2 bases from V and 0 bases from J; junction bases left unmatched: 4. Here the CDR3 DNA reads TGTGCCAGCAGTGAAACAGGGGACCTCTCCTACGAGCAGTACTTC. It yields the protein CASSETGDLSYEQYF.

The V call is TRBV4-3, the J call TRBJ1-6; D not certain. Germline assignment: CDR1 LGHNA and CDR2 YSLEER. There are 15 residues in the CDR3. Trimming took 0 bases from V and 10 from J, leaving 13 bases between them. The CDR3 loop is CASSQDKGPGSPLHF. CDR3 in DNA: TGCGCCAGCAGCCAAGATAAGGGCCCGGGATCACCCCTCCACTTT.

V is TRBV6-1 and J is TRBJ1-5; perhaps TRBD1 as D (5 bases). V shed 4 bases and J shed 5 bases, with 15 bases lying between them. Germline V CDR1 and CDR2: MNHNS, SASEGT. This CDR3 is built from 15 residues. CDR3 bases: TGTGCCAGCAGTGGGGGGGGTCAGGGATATCAGCCCCAGCATTTT. It codes for CASSGGGQGYQPQHF.

This clone has just one count. This chain links TRBV28 with TRBJ2-5, with D possibly matching TRBD1 (6 bases). The germline V gene encodes CDR1 MDHEN and CDR2 SYDVKM. V was pared by 1 base and J by 2 bases, with 11 bases between. CDR3 size: 15 residues. CDR3 loop: CASSLLGGPQETQYF. The CDR3 nucleotides read TGTGCCAGCAGTTTATTAGGGGGACCACAAGAGACCCAGTACTTC.

The chain couples TRBV30 to TRBJ2-5, with 8 bases fitting TRBD1. J gave up 5 bases and V 2 bases, and 4 bases lay outside the gene matches. CDR3 length equals 13 residues. CDR1 is GTSNPN, CDR2 SVGIG, per germline (reference sequence). CDR3: CAWSRTGSETQYF. CDR3 sequence (DNA): TGTGCCTGGAGTAGGACAGGGTCCGAGACCCAGTACTTC.

V is TRBV18 and J is TRBJ2-7, with a weak D call TRBD1 (5 bases). This CDR3 spans 16 amino acids. The germline V and J ends were trimmed by 6 bases and 0 bases, with 18 bases remaining between them. Germline V CDR1 and CDR2: KGHSH, LQKENI. The DNA for the CDR3 is TGTGCCAGCTCTGATGCTAGGGGCAGTAGCTCCTACGAGCAGTACTTC. Translation: CASSDARGSSSYEQYF. Variable domain in full (rest from reference TRBV18 and TRBJ2-7): NAGVMQNPRHLVRRRGQEARLRCSPMKGHSHVYWYRQLPEEGLKFMVYLQKENIIDESGMPKERFSAEFPKEGPSILRIQQVVRGDSAAYFCASSDARGSSSYEQYFGPGTRLTVT.

The chain combines TRBV29-1 with TRBJ1-1; TRBD1 agrees at 10 bases. Losses at the gene ends were 5 bases for V and 1 base for J; bases not matched to a gene: 4. This CDR3 has 14 amino acids. Germline CDR1 is SQVTM and CDR2 is ANQGSEA. Here the CDR3 reads CSVRDRGRNTEAFF. DNA for the CDR3: TGCAGCGTTCGGGACAGGGGAAGGAACACTGAAGCTTTCTTT.

The chain links TRBV30 to TRBJ1-1; D is perhaps TRBD1 (5 bases). The ends were cut back, 0 bases at V and 4 bases at J, with 9 bases in the middle. CDR3 length: 13 residues. Germline V CDR1 and CDR2: GTSNPN, SVGIG (reference sequence). The CDR3 reads CAWSVTGGTEAFF. CDR3 nucleotides: TGTGCCTGGAGTGTAACCGGGGGCACTGAAGCTTTCTTT.

The chain recombines TRBV19 with TRBJ1-2; 7 bases are a match to TRBD1. With 5 bases clipped from V and 9 bases from J, the junction kept 15 bases outside the gene matches. The germline CDR1 and CDR2 sequences are LNHDA and SQIVND (reference sequence). The CDR3 is made up of 15 amino acids. The CDR3 sequence is CASSLPRGPKESYTF. The DNA for the CDR3 is TGTGCCAGTAGTCTCCCGAGGGGGCCCAAAGAAAGCTACACCTTC.

This chain uses TRBV7-9 with TRBJ2-1; 7 bases match TRBD2. There are 15 residues in the CDR3. Germline assignment: CDR1 SEHNR and CDR2 FQNEAQ (reference sequence). V shed 1 base, J shed 4 bases, and the junction held 4 bases outside the gene matches. DNA for the CDR3: TGTGCCAGCAGCTTAGGAAGCGGGGATTACAATGAGCAGTTCTTC. As protein: CASSLGSGDYNEQFF.

The genes are TRBV30 and TRBJ1-5; D may be TRBD1 (6 bases). Trimming took 4 bases from V and 0 from J, leaving 16 bases between them. The CDR3 spans 16 residues. From germline, CDR1 is GTSNPN and CDR2 SVGIG (reference sequence). The CDR3 DNA follows: TGTGCCTGGACTCCCGGGACAAGTGTTAGCAATCAGCCCCAGCATTTT. Translation: CAWTPGTSVSNQPQHF.

The chain couples TRBV15 to TRBJ1-1; no reliable D call. This CDR3 is 14 amino acids long. Germline values: CDR1 LNHNV, CDR2 YYDKDF (reference sequence). V lost 5 bases and J lost 0, with 10 bases in between. CDR3 nucleotides: TGTGCCACCAGCGAACCGGGGATGAACACTGAAGCTTTCTTT. Translated, it gives CATSEPGMNTEAFF.

V and J are TRBV6-1 and TRBJ2-7, with D perhaps TRBD1 (5 bases). Germline V gives CDR1 MNHNS, CDR2 SASEGT. Trimming stripped 1 base from V and 0 bases from J, with 7 bases between. The CDR3 extends over 14 amino acids. The DNA for the CDR3 is TGTGCCAGCAGTGAAGGGGGCGACTCCTACGAGCAGTACTTC. Translation: CASSEGGDSYEQYF.

The genes are TRBV10-3 and TRBJ1-2, with D unresolved. CDR1 is ENHRY and CDR2 is SYGVKD in the germline V gene. The CDR3 spans 16 residues. With 0 bases removed from V and 9 bases from J, the gap between germline ends came to 20 bases. CDR3 protein: CAISESVGQTGLSYTF. Here the CDR3 DNA reads TGTGCCATCAGTGAGTCCGTTGGTCAGACTGGTTTAAGCTACACCTTC.

The CDR3 loop is CASRRDRDSGYTF. The CDR3 DNA reads as TGTGCCAGCAGACGAGACAGGGATAGTGGCTACACCTTC. The chain is built from TRBV7-2 and TRBJ1-2; 7 bases fit TRBD1. The CDR3 runs 13 residues. In germline, CDR1 is SGHTA, CDR2 FQGNSA. Trimming at V came to 6 bases and at J to 7 bases, leaving 8 bases not matched to a gene.

CDR3 loop: CASSALLAGVYNEQFF. In DNA form, the CDR3 reads TGTGCCAGCAGCGCCCTACTAGCGGGGGTTTACAATGAGCAGTTCTTC. The chain carries TRBV5-6 and TRBJ2-1; 11 bases fit TRBD2. The CDR3 is 16 amino acids. The germline CDR1 and CDR2 sequences are SGHDT and YYEEEE. Trimming removed 4 bases from V and 4 bases from J; junction bases left unmatched: 7.

Only a few counts were recorded for this clone. DNA of the CDR3: TGTGCCAGCAGTTCCGCAGGGGGGAACACTGAAGCTTTCTTT. Amino acid sequence: CASSSAGGNTEAFF. V is TRBV27 and J is TRBJ1-1; TRBD1 agrees at 7 bases. This CDR3 is 14 amino acids long. The V segment lost 4 bases and the J segment 1 base; nucleotides outside the gene matches: 3. CDR1 and CDR2 (germline): MNHEY, SMNVEV (reference sequence).